This T cell receptor (beta chain) was obtained from a study of cytomegalovirus exposure and HLA in healthy donors. This CDR3 region has 13 residues. Trimming left V 6 bases short and J 4 bases short, with 12 bases between. Germline values: CDR1 MDHEN, CDR2 SYDVKM. As regards this clone: Its target is unknown.

Here immunoSEQ multiplex PCR was the method, and the copy in TCRdb shows in-frame clones only, minus some. The table shows 98,000 or so clones, with under 85% occurring only once. General study findings and limits: Overall, around 160 TCR beta chains were annotated as cytomegalovirus-associated.

The sample consisted of PBMCs. This receptor was obtained from a woman between 18 and 30 years old in good health and CMV-seronegative. The chain is built from TRBV28 and TRBJ1-2, with a weak D call TRBD1 (6 bases). This CDR3 reads CASRIGQFYGYTF. The CDR3 DNA is TGTGCCAGCAGGATCGGACAGTTCTATGGCTACACCTTC.